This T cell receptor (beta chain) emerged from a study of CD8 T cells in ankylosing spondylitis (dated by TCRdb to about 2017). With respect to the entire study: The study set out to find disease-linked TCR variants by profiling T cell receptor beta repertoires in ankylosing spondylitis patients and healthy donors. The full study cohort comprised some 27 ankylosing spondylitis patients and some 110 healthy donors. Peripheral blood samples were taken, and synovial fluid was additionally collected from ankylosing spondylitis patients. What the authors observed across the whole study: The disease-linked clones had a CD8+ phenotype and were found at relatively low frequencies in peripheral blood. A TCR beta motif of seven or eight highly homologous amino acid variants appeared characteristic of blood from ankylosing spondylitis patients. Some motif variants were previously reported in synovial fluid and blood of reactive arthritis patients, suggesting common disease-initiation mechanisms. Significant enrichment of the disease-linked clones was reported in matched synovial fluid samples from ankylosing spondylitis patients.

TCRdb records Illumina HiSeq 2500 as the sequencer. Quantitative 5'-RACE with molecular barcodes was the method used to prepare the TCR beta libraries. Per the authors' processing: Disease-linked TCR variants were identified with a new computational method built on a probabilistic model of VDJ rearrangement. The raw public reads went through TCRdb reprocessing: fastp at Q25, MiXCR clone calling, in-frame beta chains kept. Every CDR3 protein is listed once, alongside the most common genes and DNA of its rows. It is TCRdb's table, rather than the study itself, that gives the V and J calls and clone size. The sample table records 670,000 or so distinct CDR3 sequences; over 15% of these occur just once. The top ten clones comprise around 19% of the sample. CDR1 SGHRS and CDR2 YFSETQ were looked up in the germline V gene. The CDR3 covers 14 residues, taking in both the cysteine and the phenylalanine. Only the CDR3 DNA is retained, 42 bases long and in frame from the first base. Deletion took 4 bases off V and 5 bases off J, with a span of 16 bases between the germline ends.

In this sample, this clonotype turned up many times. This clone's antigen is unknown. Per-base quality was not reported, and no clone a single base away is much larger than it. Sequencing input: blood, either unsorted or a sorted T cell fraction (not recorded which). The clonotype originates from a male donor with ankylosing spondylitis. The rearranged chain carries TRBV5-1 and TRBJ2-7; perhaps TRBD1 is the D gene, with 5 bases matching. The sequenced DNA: TGCGCCAGCAGCCCACGGCAGGGCGATCACGAGCAGTACTTC. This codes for CASSPRQGDHEQYF.